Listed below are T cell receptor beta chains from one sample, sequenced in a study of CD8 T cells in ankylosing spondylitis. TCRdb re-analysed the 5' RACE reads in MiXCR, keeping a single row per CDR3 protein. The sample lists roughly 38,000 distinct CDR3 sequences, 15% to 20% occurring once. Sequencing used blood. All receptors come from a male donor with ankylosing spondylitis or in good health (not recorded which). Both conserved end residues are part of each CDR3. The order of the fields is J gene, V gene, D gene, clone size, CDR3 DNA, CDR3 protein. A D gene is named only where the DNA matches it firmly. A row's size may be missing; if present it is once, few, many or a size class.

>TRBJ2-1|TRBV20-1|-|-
TGCAGTGCCTTTGGTACGGGCTCCTACAATGAGCAGTTCTTC
CSAFGTGSYNEQFF
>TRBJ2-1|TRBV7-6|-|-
TGTGCCAGCAGCTTACAAATCCAGAACAATGAGCAGTTCTTC
CASSLQIQNNEQFF
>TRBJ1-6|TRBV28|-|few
TGTGCCATCGGGGGGTCGAGCTCCTATAATTCACCCCTCCACTTT
CAIGGSSSYNSPLHF
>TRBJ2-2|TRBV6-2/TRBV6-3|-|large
TGTGCCAGCAGCCCCCGGACCGGGGAGCTGTTTTTT
CASSPRTGELFF
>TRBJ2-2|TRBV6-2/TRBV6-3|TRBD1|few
TGTGCCAGCAGAAGGGGACAGGGGATTTTGAACACCGGGGAGCTGTTTTTT
CASRRGQGILNTGELFF
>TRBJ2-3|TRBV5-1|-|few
TGCGCCAGCAGCCCACAACTAGGAGGCACAGATACGCAGTATTTT
CASSPQLGGTDTQYF
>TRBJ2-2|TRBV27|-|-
TGTGCCAGCAGCTCGCCAGGGCTGTTTCCCGGGGAGCTGTTTTTT
CASSSPGLFPGELFF
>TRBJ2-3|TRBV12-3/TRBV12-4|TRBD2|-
TGTGCCAGCAGTTTATTCCGGGGGGGCGTAGATACGCAGTATTTT
CASSLFRGGVDTQYF
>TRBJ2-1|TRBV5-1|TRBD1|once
TGCGCCAGCAGCCCGGCCCGGGACAGTATATACAATGAGCAGTTCTTC
CASSPARDSIYNEQFF
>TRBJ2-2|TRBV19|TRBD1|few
TGTGCCAGTTCCGGGACAGCTAACACCGGGGAGCTGTTTTTT
CASSGTANTGELFF
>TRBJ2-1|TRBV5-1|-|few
TGCGCCAGCAGCTCGATGGGGCCCTACAATGAGCAGTTCTTC
CASSSMGPYNEQFF
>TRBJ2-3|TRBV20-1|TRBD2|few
TGCAGTGCTAAAATAGCGGGAGATACAGATACGCAGTATTTT
CSAKIAGDTDTQYF
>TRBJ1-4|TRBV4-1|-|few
TGCGCCAGCAGCCCCACCCTGGGGGGTAGGGAAAAACTGTTTTTT
CASSPTLGGREKLFF
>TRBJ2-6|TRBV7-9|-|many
TGTGCCAGCAGCTTATATGGGGCCAACGTCCTGACTTTC
CASSLYGANVLTF
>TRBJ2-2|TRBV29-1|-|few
TGCAGCGTTCTGTGGCAGGCGAACACCGGGGAGCTGTTTTTT
CSVLWQANTGELFF
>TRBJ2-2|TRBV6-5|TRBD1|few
TGTGCCAGCAGCCTAGGGGACAGGCGCCTCACCGGGGAGCTGTTTTTT
CASSLGDRRLTGELFF
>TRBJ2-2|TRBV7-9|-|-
TGTGCCAGCAGCTTAGAAGGGGGAAGCACCGGGGAGCTGTTTTTT
CASSLEGGSTGELFF
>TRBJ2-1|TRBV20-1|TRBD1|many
TGCAGTGCTGTACAGGGGTACAATGAGCAGTTCTTC
CSAVQGYNEQFF
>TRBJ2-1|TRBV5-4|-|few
TGTGCCAGCAGATTTTACGGGAGCTCCTACAATGAGCAGTTCTTC
CASRFYGSSYNEQFF
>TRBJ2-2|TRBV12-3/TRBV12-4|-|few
TGTGCCAGCAACATGGACAGACCCACCGGGGAGCTGTTTTTT
CASNMDRPTGELFF
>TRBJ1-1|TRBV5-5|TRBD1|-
TGTGCCAGCGATAGGACAGGGGGCGCAAGGATAGCTTTCTTT
CASDRTGGARIAFF
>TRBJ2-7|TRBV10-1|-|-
TGCGCCAGCAGCGTTGGGACGGTCGCCTACGAGCAGTACTTC
CASSVGTVAYEQYF
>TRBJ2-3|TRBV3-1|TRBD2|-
TGTGCCAGCAGCCAATCGGGGGGGCGAGATACGCAGTATTTT
CASSQSGGRDTQYF
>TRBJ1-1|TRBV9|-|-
TGTGCCAGCAGCGTAGGTAGCAGCGATGCTGAAGCTTTCTTT
CASSVGSSDAEAFF
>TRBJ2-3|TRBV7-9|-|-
TGTGCCAGCAGCCCCAGGAGTATAGATACGCAGTATTTT
CASSPRSIDTQYF
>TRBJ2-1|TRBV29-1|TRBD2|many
TGCAGCGTTGTTGGCGGGGGGGCTCCCTACAATGAGCAGTTCTTC
CSVVGGGAPYNEQFF
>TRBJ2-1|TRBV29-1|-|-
TGCAGCGTTGCCTCCAGCATCTACAATGAGCAGTTCTTC
CSVASSIYNEQFF
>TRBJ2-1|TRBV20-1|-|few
TGCAGTGCTAGCCGGACGGGGCAGTTCTTC
CSASRTGQFF
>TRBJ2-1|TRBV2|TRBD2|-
TGTGCCAGCAGTCGCAGCGGGAGCAGCAATGAGCAGTTCTTC
CASSRSGSSNEQFF
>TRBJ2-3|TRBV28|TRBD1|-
TGTGCCAGCAGGGGATCGGACAGGGAGACAGATACGCAGTATTTT
CASRGSDRETDTQYF
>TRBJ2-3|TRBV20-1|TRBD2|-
TGCAGTGCATTGGATGCGGGGGAATTAACAGATACGCAGTATTTT
CSALDAGELTDTQYF
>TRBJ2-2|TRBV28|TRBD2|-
TGTGCCAGCACCATGTCGATGAGTCTAGCGGGAGTTGGGGAGCTGTTTTTT
CASTMSMSLAGVGELFF
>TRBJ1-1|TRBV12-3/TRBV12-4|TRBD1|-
TGTGCCAGCAGTCCCGGACAGGGTGGCACTGAAGCTTTCTTT
CASSPGQGGTEAFF
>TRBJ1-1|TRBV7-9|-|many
TGTGCCAGCACCACCAGTATGGACACTGAAGCTTTCTTT
CASTTSMDTEAFF
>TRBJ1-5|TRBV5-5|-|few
TGTGCCAGCAGCTTGGATGACAATCAGCCCCAGCATTTT
CASSLDDNQPQHF
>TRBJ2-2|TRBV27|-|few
TGTGCCAGCAGTTCAGGGTTTTTGTTCGGGGAGCTGTTTTTT
CASSSGFLFGELFF
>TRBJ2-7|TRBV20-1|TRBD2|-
TGCAGTGCCCCGACTAGCGGGCCTATTTACGAGCAGTACTTC
CSAPTSGPIYEQYF
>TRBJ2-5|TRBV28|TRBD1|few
TGTGCCAGCAGCGACTGGACAGGGAAAGGGACCCAGTACTTC
CASSDWTGKGTQYF
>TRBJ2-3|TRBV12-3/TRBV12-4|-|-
TGTGCCAGCAGCAGTAGCGGCTCTAGCACAGATACGCAGTATTTT
CASSSSGSSTDTQYF
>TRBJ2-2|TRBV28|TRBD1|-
TGTGCCAGCAGTCCTCCGACAGGGGTGGGCACCGGGGAGCTGTTTTTT
CASSPPTGVGTGELFF
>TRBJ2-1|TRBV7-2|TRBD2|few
TGTGCCAGCAGCTTAAACGGCGGGGGGGCCGGTGGGGAGCAGTTCTTC
CASSLNGGGAGGEQFF
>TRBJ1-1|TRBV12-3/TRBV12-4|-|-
TGTGCCAGCAGTTTAGTCCTGCCGCCGAACACTGAAGCTTTCTTT
CASSLVLPPNTEAFF
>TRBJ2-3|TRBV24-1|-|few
TGTGCCACCAGTGACCCGACAGGGAGGGATACGCAGTATTTT
CATSDPTGRDTQYF
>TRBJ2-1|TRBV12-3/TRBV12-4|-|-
TGTGCCAGCAGTGCCGCGGATGCGCAGTTCTTC
CASSAADAQFF
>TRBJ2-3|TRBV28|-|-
TGTGCCAGCAAAGTATCTAGCACAGATACGCAGTATTTT
CASKVSSTDTQYF
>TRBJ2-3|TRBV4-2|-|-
TGTGCCAGCAGCCAAGATTATTATGCAGACACAGATACGCAGTATTTT
CASSQDYYADTDTQYF
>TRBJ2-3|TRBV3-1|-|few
TGTGCCAGCAGCCAAGACCCGAGAGGGGGATATACGCAGTATTTT
CASSQDPRGGYTQYF
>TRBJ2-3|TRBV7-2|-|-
TGTGCCAGCAGCCGACGGGAGTACACAGATACGCAGTATTTT
CASSRREYTDTQYF
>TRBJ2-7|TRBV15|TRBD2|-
TGTGCCACCAGCGATGGTGGGACTACTGGCGAGCAGTACTTC
CATSDGGTTGEQYF
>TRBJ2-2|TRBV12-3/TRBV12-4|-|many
TGTGCCAGCAGTCCGACGGGCCGAGGGACCGGGGAGCTGTTTTTT
CASSPTGRGTGELFF
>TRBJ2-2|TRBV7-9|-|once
TGTGCCAGCAGCTTAGCGAGTGACCCGCGGACCGGGGAGCTGTTTTTT
CASSLASDPRTGELFF
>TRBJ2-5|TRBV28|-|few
TGTGCCAGCAGTTTTACAGGAGTCCGGCAGACCCAGTACTTC
CASSFTGVRQTQYF
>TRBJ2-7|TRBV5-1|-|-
TGCGCCAGCAGCTTGGACCCGTTGATCTCCGAGCAGTACTTC
CASSLDPLISEQYF
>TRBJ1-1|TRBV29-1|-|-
TGCAGCGTTGAAACCGGTCGAGGGACTGAAGCTTTCTTT
CSVETGRGTEAFF
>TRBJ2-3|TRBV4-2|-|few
TGTGCCAGCAGCCAAGATGCGGGACCAGATACGCAGTATTTT
CASSQDAGPDTQYF
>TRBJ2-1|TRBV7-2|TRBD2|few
TGTGCCAGCAGCTTATTTAGCGGGAATGTCTACAATGAGCAGTTCTTC
CASSLFSGNVYNEQFF
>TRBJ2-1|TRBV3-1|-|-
TGTGCCAGCAGTCGCACGCGGGATTCCTACAATGAGCAGTTCTTC
CASSRTRDSYNEQFF
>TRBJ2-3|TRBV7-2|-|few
TGTGCCAGCAGCTTTTCAGTCACAGATACGCAGTATTTT
CASSFSVTDTQYF
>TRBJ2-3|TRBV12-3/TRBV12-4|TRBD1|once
TGTGCCAGCAGATGGGACAGGCAGGGCACAGATACGCAGTATTTT
CASRWDRQGTDTQYF
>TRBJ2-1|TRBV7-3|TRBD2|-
TGTGCCAGCAGCTTAACTAGCGGGGTCTACAATGAGCAGTTCTTC
CASSLTSGVYNEQFF